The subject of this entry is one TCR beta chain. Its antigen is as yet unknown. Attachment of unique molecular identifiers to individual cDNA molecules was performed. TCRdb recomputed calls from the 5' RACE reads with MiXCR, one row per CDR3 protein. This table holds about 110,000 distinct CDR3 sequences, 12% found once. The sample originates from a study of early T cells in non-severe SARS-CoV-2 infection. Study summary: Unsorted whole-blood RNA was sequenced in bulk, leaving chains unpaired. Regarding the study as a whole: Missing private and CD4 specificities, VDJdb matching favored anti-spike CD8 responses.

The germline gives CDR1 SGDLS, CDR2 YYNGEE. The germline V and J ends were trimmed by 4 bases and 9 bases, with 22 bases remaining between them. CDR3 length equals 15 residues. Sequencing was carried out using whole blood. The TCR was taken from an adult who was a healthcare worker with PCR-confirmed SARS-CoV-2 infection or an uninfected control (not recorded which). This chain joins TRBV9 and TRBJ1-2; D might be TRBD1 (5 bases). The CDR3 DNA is TGTGCCAGCAGCCCTACCCAGGGACGGGGAGGGAGCTACACCTTC. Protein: CASSPTQGRGGSYTF.